This entry lists 3 T cell receptor beta chains sequenced from one sample in a study of graft-versus-host responses after intestinal transplantation. This table comes from immunoSEQ multiplex PCR, and its TCRdb copy is limited to in-frame clones, with some not included. The sample includes around 15,000 clones, about 90% of them seen just once. The sequences come from PBMCs, collected roughly 110 days after intestinal transplant. These receptors all stem from a human patient who received an intestinal transplant, so some T cells may come from the graft donor.

The chain has TRBV6-6 and TRBJ1-2; the match to TRBD1 covers 10 bases. Germline CDR1 is MNHNY and CDR2 is SVGAGI (reference sequence). The V gene end was trimmed by 5 bases and the J gene end by 2 bases; junction bases not matched to a gene: 2. The CDR3 consists of 14 residues. The CDR3 is CASSDRGRNYGYTF. The CDR3 region has the DNA TGTGCCAGCAGTGACAGGGGGCGAAACTATGGCTACACCTTC.

The CDR3 nucleotides are TGTGCCAGCAGTCTCAGCGGGAACTATGGCTACACCTTC. This gives the protein CASSLSGNYGYTF. The chain carries TRBV6-5 and TRBJ1-2; D is unresolved. The V gene's germline CDR1 is MNHEY and CDR2 SVGAGI. This CDR3 is 13 amino acids long. V was pared by 5 bases and J by 2 bases, with 9 bases between.

J is TRBJ1-5 and V is TRBV28; unclear D gene. V was trimmed by 3 bases and J by 5 bases, leaving 11 bases between them. The CDR3 is 14 residues long. CDR1 is MDHEN and CDR2 is SYDVKM in the germline V gene. CDR3 nucleotides: TGTGCCAGCAGTTTCAGCATCCTATATCAGCCCCAGCATTTT. Its protein is CASSFSILYQPQHF.